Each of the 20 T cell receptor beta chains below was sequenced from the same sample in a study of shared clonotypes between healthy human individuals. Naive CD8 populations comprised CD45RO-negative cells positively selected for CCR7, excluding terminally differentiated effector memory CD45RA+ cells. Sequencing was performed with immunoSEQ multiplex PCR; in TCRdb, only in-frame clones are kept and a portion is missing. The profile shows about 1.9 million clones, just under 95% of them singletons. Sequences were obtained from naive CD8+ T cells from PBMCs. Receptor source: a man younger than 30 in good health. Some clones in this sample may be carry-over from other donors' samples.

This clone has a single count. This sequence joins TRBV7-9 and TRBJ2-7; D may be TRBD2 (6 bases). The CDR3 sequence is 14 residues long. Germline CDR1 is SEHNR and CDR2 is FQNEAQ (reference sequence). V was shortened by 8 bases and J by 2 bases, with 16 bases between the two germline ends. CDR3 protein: CASGAGGAPYEQYF. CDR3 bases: TGTGCCAGCGGTGCGGGCGGGGCTCCCTACGAGCAGTACTTC. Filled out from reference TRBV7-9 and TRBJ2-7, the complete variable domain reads DTGVSQNPRHKITKRGQNVTFRCDPISEHNRLYWYRQTLGQGPEFLTYFQNEAQLEKSRLLSDRFSAERPKGSFSTLEIQRTEQGDSAMYLCASGAGGAPYEQYFGPGTRLTVT.

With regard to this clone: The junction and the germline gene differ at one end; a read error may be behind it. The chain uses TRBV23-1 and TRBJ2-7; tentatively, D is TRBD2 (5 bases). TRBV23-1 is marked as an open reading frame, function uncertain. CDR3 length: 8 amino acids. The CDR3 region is CASIPRGF. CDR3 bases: TGCGCCAGCATCCCCCGGGGCTTC.

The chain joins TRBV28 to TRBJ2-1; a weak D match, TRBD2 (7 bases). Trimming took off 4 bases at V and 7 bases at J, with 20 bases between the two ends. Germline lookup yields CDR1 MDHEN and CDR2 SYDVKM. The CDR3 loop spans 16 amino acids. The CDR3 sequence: CASSWFRRGGVNEQFF. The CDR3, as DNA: TGTGCCAGCAGTTGGTTTAGGAGGGGGGGAGTGAATGAGCAGTTCTTC.

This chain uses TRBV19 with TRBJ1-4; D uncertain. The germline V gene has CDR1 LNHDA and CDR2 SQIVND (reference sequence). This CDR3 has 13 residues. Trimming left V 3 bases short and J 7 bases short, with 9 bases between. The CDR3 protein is CASSIPPSEKLFF. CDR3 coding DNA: TGTGCCAGTAGTATTCCTCCGAGTGAAAAACTGTTTTTT.

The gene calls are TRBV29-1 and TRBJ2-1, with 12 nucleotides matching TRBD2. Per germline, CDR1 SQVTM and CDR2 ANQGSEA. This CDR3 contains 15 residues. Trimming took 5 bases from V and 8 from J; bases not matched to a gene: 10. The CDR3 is CSVPLLAGGRDEQFF. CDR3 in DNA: TGCAGCGTTCCTTTACTAGCGGGAGGTAGGGATGAGCAGTTCTTC.

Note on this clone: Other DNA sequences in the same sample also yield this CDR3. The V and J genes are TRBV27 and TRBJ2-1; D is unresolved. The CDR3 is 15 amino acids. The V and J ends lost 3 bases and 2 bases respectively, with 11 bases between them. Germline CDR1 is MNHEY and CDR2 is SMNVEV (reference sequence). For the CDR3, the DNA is TGTGCCAGCAGTTTGCAAGGTCTCGCCTACAATGAGCAGTTCTTC. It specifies CASSLQGLAYNEQFF.

Here the CDR3 reads CASSLDQGNPQHF. The DNA for the CDR3 is TGTGCCAGCAGCTTAGATCAGGGCAATCCCCAGCATTTT. This rearrangement joins TRBV7-9 to TRBJ1-5, with D possibly matching TRBD1 (5 bases). Germline V lookup: CDR1 SEHNR, CDR2 FQNEAQ (reference sequence). V gave up 1 base and J gave up 10 bases, with 11 bases separating them. The CDR3 sequence is 13 residues long.

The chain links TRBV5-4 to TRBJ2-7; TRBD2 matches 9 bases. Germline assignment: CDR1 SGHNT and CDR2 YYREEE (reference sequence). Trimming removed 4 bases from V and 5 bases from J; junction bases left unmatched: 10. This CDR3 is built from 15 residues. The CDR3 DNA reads TGTGCCAGCAGCGGAAGCGGGAGGACTAGGCACGAGCAGTACTTC. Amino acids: CASSGSGRTRHEQYF.

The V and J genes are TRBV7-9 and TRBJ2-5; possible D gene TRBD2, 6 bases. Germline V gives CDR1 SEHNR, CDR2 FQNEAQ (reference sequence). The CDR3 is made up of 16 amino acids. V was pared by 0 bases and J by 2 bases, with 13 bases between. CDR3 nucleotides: TGTGCCAGCAGCTTAGCGGGTTTGCGGGAACAAGAGACCCAGTACTTC. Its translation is CASSLAGLREQETQYF.

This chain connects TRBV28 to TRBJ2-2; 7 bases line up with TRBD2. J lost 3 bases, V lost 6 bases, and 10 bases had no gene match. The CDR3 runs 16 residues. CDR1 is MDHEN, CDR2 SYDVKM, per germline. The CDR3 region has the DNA TGTGCCAGCAGCTCCCCCCAGGCGGGAGACACCGGGGAGCTGTTTTTT. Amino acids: CASSSPQAGDTGELFF.

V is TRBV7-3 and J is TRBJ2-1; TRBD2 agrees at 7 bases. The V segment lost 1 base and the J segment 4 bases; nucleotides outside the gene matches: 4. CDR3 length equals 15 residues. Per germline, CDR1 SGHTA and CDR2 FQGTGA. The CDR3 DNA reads TGTGCCAGCAGCTTAATGAGCGGGACTTACAATGAGCAGTTCTTC. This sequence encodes CASSLMSGTYNEQFF. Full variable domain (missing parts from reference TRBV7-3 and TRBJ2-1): GAGVSQTPSNKVTEKGKYVELRCDPISGHTALYWYRQSLGQGPEFLIYFQGTGAADDSGLPNDRFFAVRPEGSVSTLKIQRTERGDSAVYLCASSLMSGTYNEQFFGPGTRLTVL.

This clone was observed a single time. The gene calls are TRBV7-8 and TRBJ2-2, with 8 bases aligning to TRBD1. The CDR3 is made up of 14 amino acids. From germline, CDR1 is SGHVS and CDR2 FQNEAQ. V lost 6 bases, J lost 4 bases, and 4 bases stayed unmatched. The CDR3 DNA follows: TGTGCCAGCAGTATGGACAGGGTCACCGGGGAGCTGTTTTTT. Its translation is CASSMDRVTGELFF.

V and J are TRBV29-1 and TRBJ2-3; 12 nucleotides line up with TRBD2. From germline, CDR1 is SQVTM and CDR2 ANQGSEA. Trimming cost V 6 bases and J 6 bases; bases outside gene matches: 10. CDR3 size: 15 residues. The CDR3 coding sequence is TGCAGCGTCGCAGGGACTAGCGGGCTCCGGGATACGCAGTATTTT. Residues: CSVAGTSGLRDTQYF.

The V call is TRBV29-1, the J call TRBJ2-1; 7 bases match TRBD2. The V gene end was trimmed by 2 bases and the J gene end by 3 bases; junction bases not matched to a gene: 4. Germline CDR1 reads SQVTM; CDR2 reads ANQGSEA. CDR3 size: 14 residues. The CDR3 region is CSVEIAGFYNEQFF. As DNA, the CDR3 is TGCAGCGTTGAAATAGCGGGCTTCTACAATGAGCAGTTCTTC.

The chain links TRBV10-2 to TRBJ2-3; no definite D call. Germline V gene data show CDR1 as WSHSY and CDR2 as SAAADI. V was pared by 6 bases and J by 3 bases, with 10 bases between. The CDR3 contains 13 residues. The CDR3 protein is CASREDGTDTQYF. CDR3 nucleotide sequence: TGCGCCAGCAGGGAAGACGGGACAGATACGCAGTATTTT.

DNA for the CDR3: TGTGCCAGTAGTAGGCGGGAGAAAGGCTACGAGCAGTACTTC. Translation: CASSRREKGYEQYF. The chain has TRBV19 and TRBJ2-7, with 7 bases fitting TRBD2. This CDR3 is 14 amino acids long. The trim removed 4 bases at V and 3 bases at J, leaving 6 bases unmatched. The V gene's germline CDR1 is LNHDA and CDR2 SQIVND (reference sequence).

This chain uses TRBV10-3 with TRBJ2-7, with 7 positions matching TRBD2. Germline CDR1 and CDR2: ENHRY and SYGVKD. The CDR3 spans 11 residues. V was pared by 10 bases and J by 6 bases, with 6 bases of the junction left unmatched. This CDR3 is CASGEGREQYF. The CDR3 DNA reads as TGTGCCAGCGGGGAGGGGCGCGAGCAGTACTTC.

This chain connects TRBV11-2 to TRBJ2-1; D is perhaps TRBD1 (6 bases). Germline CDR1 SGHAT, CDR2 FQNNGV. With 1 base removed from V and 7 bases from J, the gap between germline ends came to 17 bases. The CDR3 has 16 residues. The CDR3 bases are TGTGCCAGCAGCTTAGCGGACAGCACTGCTTCAAATGAGCAGTTCTTC. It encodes CASSLADSTASNEQFF.

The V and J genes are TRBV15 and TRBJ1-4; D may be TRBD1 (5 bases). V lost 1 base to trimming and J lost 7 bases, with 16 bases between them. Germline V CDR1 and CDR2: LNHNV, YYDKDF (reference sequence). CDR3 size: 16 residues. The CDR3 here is CATSRGGVGLGEKLFF. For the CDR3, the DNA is TGTGCCACCAGCAGAGGGGGCGTGGGACTCGGTGAAAAACTGTTTTTT.

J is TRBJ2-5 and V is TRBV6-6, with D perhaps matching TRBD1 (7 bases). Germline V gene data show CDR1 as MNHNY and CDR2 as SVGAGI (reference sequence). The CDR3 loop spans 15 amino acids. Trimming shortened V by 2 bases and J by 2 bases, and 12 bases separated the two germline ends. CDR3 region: CASSYAGGQQETQYF. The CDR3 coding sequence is TGTGCCAGCAGTTACGCAGGGGGGCAGCAAGAGACCCAGTACTTC.